Sequencing of this T cell receptor (beta chain) was carried out in a study of blood T cells in healthy people across ages (dated by TCRdb to 2014 to 2015). In the study overall: In model experiments, template switching captured about one uniquely barcoded TCR beta cDNA molecule for every two T cells. Age-related changes in TCR beta repertoire diversity were measured in the study by deep sequencing normalized with unique cDNA molecular identifiers. To avoid experimental bias, donors of different ages were distributed randomly across sequencing lanes. Using the same blood draw, the study looked at two additional independent replicas of 1 million unique cDNA reads for two donors, one aged 18 to 30 and the other aged 80 or older. Four age groups were formed from the donors: young (average roughly 15 years), middle-aged (approximately 39), aged (roughly 56) and long-lived (roughly 81).

Systemically healthy Caucasian individuals from Russia, some 38 in total and aged roughly 6 to 95 years, were included as donors. About 10 milliliters of peripheral blood were collected from each donor into EDTA-treated Vacutainer tubes. PBMCs were isolated by Ficoll-Paque density-gradient centrifugation, with at least 7 million obtained per sample. Trizol reagent was used to extract total RNA from PBMCs, with at least 6 micrograms per sample. For every donor, flow cytometry on a PBMC aliquot measured the percentage of naive CD45RAhigh/CD27high T cells. CDR1 SGHNT and CDR2 YENEEA are derived from the germline V gene. The CDR3 numbers 14 residues from cysteine through phenylalanine. Only the CDR3 portion is preserved as DNA: 42 bases, with reading frame beginning at the first base. The germline ends are 12 bases apart after V is trimmed by 7 bases and J by 2 bases. This clonotype was counted between two and nine times. It lacks a known antigen. Base qualities were left out, and no much larger clone turns up one base away.

Receptors were amplified or captured by 5' RACE. The run used an Illumina HiSeq 2500. A second PCR of roughly 7 to 11 cycles was performed with a sample-barcoded 5' primer and a J-beta primer mix. Each TCR beta cDNA molecule received a unique molecular identifier from a template-switch 5' adaptor carrying 12 random nucleotides. At least 2.5 million CDR3-containing paired-end reads were obtained from each sample. First-strand cDNA synthesis was performed from all RNA using the Mint cDNA synthesis kit, with priming by a TRBC-specific oligonucleotide. Following uracil-DNA glycosylase treatment, a first 18-cycle PCR with universal primers M1SS and BC2_uni_R was performed on all cDNA. In the paper's pipeline: For normalization, 1 million high-quality reads, each with a distinct molecular identifier, were randomly selected from each sample. Instead of being binned into consensus sequences, reads with shared molecular identifiers were discarded. MiTCR, run with a Q25 quality threshold and the strictest error-elimination algorithm, handled CDR3 identification, clonotype clustering and error correction. Lower-bound total TCR beta diversity was estimated with a nonparametric unseen species model using Euler transformation. TCRdb trimmed public reads at Q25 via fastp, called clones via MiXCR and kept in-frame beta chains. Identical CDR3 proteins give one entry, which carries the most common genes and DNA. What appears here as the V and J calls and clone size reflects TCRdb's work, not the paper's. The sample table holds fewer than 1,000,000 distinct CDR3 sequences, of which 35% to 50% were seen once. The top ten hold around 18% of the sample.

What the authors observed across the whole study: Bulk unsorted PBMC profiling prevented conclusive comparison of naive and antigen-experienced compartments. Because donor CMV infection status was unknown, age-related changes in expanded clonotypes were potentially confounded. As age increased, observed TCR beta diversity per million T cells dropped in a roughly linear way, and a significant reduction was already evident by age roughly 36. Estimates of total diversity based on one million sequenced T cells were considered lower bounds and underestimates. Compared with the aged group, the long-lived group had more naive CD4+ T cells, fewer expanded clones and increased TCR diversity, suggesting age selection. Observed TCR beta diversity correlated strongly with the percentage of naive T cells measured by flow cytometry.

This clonotype was sampled from a man at least 80 years old in good health. Sequenced material: blood. The chain is assembled from TRBV11-3 and TRBJ2-1, with TRBD2 perhaps the D gene, on 6 matching bases. The base sequence is TGTGCCAGCAAAGGAGGCGGGGCCTACAATGAGCAGTTCTTC. Its amino acids are CASKGGGAYNEQFF.